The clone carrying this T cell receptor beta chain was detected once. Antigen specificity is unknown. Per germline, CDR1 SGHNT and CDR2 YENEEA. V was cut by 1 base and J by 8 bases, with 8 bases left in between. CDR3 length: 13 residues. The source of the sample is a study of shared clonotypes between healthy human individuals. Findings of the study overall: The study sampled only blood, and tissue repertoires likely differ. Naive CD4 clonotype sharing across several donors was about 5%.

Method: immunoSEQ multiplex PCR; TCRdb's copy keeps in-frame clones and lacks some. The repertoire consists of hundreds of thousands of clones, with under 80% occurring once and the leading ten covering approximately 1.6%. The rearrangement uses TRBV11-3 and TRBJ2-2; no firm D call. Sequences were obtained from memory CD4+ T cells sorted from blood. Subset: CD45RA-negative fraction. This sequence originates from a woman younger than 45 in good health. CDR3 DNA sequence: TGTGCCAGCAGCTTAGTTGGCTTTGGGGAGCTGTTTTTT. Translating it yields CASSLVGFGELFF.